This paragraph covers one TCR beta chain sequence. Its target is not known. Deletions cut 1 base from V and 3 bases from J, with 10 bases between. In germline, CDR1 is SGHTS, CDR2 YDEGEE. The CDR3 totals 14 residues. This record belongs to a study of cytomegalovirus exposure and HLA in healthy donors. The study, taken as a whole, reports: Rarity held for most TCR sequences, but there were some public TCRs that occurred in many donors. Presence/absence analyses rested on an assumption that sequencing depth was roughly uniform across donors. Both high specificity and high sensitivity reportedly marked the classifier's diagnosis of cytomegalovirus status.

In the PCR, 60 Vbeta and 13 Jbeta primers were used. TCRdb keeps only in-frame clones here, not all; method: immunoSEQ multiplex PCR. Here the sample spans around 63,000 clones, about four fifths being singletons. Sequenced: PBMCs. The TCR sequence derives from a woman younger than 45 in good health and CMV-seronegative. The chain links TRBV5-8 to TRBJ1-2; perhaps TRBD1 as D (5 bases). The CDR3 loop is CASSLLGGDYGYTF. The CDR3 DNA is TGTGCCAGCAGCTTGTTGGGGGGGGACTATGGCTACACCTTC.